This T cell receptor (beta chain) was sequenced for a study of cytomegalovirus exposure and HLA in healthy donors. Germline V gene lookup returns CDR1 ENHRY and CDR2 SYGVKD. This CDR3 is built from 17 residues. V lost 6 bases, J lost 3 bases, and 14 bases stayed unmatched. Primers included in the PCR were 60 Vbeta and 13 Jbeta primers. TCRdb's table, derived via immunoSEQ multiplex PCR, lists solely in-frame clones and lacks some. The sample totals under 200,000 clones. Points from the study as a whole: Later genetic work tied a missense DCLRE1C variant to beta-chain V and J trimming.

As for this clone: Antigen unknown.

This TCR came from a young woman in good health and CMV-seropositive. The V call is TRBV10-3, the J call TRBJ2-3; 8 bases line up with TRBD2. Specimen: PBMCs. For the CDR3, the DNA is TGTGCCATCAGACCTGCGACCGGGACTAGGCTGACAGATACGCAGTATTTT. The encoded protein is CAIRPATGTRLTDTQYF.